This paragraph covers one T cell receptor beta chain sequence. As yet, its antigen is unknown. Germline V gene lookup returns CDR1 SGHAT and CDR2 FQNNGV. The CDR3 extends over 12 amino acids. Deletions cut 6 bases from V and 0 bases from J, with 6 bases between. The data belong to a study of CD8+ T cells in alopecia areata. Study conclusions and caveats: Scalp sequencing captures resident alphabeta T cells of normal skin too. More clonal than normal scalp was lesional scalp, particularly alopecia totalis/universalis.

Treatment specified: oral pan-JAK inhibitor, 5-10 mg twice daily. Extracted RNA was reverse transcribed into cDNA, the sequencing template. Here immunoSEQ multiplex PCR was the method, and the copy in TCRdb shows in-frame clones only, minus some. The data show more than 150,000 clones, around 49% seen once. This sequence originates from a human donor with alopecia areata. This chain uses TRBV11-2 with TRBJ2-7; no definite D call. The source was CD8+ T cells sorted from blood, collected at week 52, from a patient treated with tofacitinib. The CDR3 sequence is CASRDDSYEQYF. In DNA, the CDR3 is TGTGCCAGCAGGGACGACTCCTACGAGCAGTACTTC.